Here is one T cell receptor (beta chain) with its context. This sample was taken from a study of response to subunit inactivated influenza vaccine. Each CDR3 protein is one row after TCRdb ran MiXCR on the RT-PCR reads. The table has about 800,000 distinct CDR3 sequences, around 21% seen once. Between the trimmed V and J ends, which lost 6 bases and 4 bases, there was a span of 16 bases. The CDR3 contains 14 residues. The V gene's germline CDR1 is DFQATT and CDR2 SNEGSKA (reference sequence). This TCR was recovered from a man over 45 who received an inactivated influenza vaccine. V is TRBV20-1 and J is TRBJ2-1, with D perhaps assigned TRBD1 or TRBD2 (5 bases each). The input for sequencing was PBMCs from blood, taken around 5 days after vaccination. The CDR3 DNA reads TGCAGTGCAACTAGGGGCGGCGGGTACAATGAGCAGTTCTTC. Encoded protein: CSATRGGGYNEQFF.